These 21 T cell receptor beta chains share one sample of origin, sequenced in a study of Ad26.COV2.S vaccination and SARS-CoV-2 variants. Libraries were prepared by immunoSEQ multiplex PCR; TCRdb keeps only in-frame clonotypes and omits some of them. The sample lists roughly 460,000 clones; 80% to 90% were seen once. Indicated treatment: approximately 18 received Ad26.COV2.S at low or high dose, single or two shots; 5 received placebo; per-sample allocation not given. Repertoires come from day 63 after the first vaccine or placebo injection. The sequenced sample was peripheral blood, obtained in a trial of Ad26.COV2.S vaccine versus placebo. The receptors come from a person aged 18-65 years who received the Ad26.COV2.S COVID-19 vaccine or a placebo.

The chain is built from TRBV4-2 and TRBJ1-4; a weak D match, TRBD1 (5 bases). Germline V gives CDR1 LGHNA, CDR2 YNFKEQ. V dropped 7 bases and J dropped 8 bases, with 14 bases sitting between them. The CDR3 has 13 amino acids. The CDR3: CASTRGVEEKLFF. In DNA form, the CDR3 reads TGTGCCAGCACCCGAGGGGTAGAGGAAAAACTGTTTTTT.

The genes are TRBV11-2 and TRBJ2-7; tentatively, D is TRBD2 (6 bases). In germline, CDR1 is SGHAT, CDR2 FQNNGV. The CDR3 runs 14 residues. V was shortened by 1 base and J by 6 bases, with 13 bases between the two germline ends. CDR3 sequence reads: CASSLVGGRVEQYF. DNA for the CDR3: TGTGCCAGCAGCTTAGTAGGAGGGCGAGTCGAGCAGTACTTC.

CDR3 sequence: CASSGAKKINTGELFF. The DNA of the CDR3 is TGTGCCAGCAGCGGTGCCAAAAAAATAAACACCGGGGAGCTGTTTTTT. The chain recombines TRBV9 with TRBJ2-2; no clear D gene. The length of the CDR3 is 16 residues. Germline V gene data show CDR1 as SGDLS and CDR2 as YYNGEE. Trimming took off 3 bases at V and 2 bases at J, with 14 bases between the two ends.

The chain links TRBV3-1 (or the pseudogene TRBV3-2) to TRBJ1-2; 7 bases are a match to TRBD1. Germline CDR1 and CDR2: LGHDT and YNNKEL (reference sequence). J was trimmed by 0 bases and V by 1 base; bases with no gene match: 5. The CDR3 sequence is 16 residues long. The CDR3 DNA reads TGTGCCAGCAGCCAAGTAGGGGGCAGGACTAACTATGGCTACACCTTC. Residues: CASSQVGGRTNYGYTF.

There are a few counts of this clone. This chain connects TRBV6-5 to TRBJ1-5, with D uncertain. The CDR3 is made up of 12 amino acids. Germline CDR1 is MNHEY and CDR2 is SVGAGI. V was trimmed by 7 bases and J by 4 bases, leaving 8 bases between them. CDR3 loop: CASMGPNQPQHF. CDR3 in DNA: TGTGCCAGCATGGGCCCAAATCAGCCCCAGCATTTT.

The V gene is TRBV3-1 (or the pseudogene TRBV3-2), the J gene TRBJ1-2; D is perhaps TRBD1 (5 bases). Per germline, CDR1 LGHDT and CDR2 YNNKEL (reference sequence). The ends were cut back, 5 bases at V and 4 bases at J, with 14 bases in the middle. CDR3 length equals 14 residues. As DNA, the CDR3 is TGTGCCAGCAGCAAAAAGGGGTCGGGCTATGGCTACACCTTC. It encodes CASSKKGSGYGYTF.

The chain couples TRBV2 to TRBJ2-7; possibly TRBD2 for D (6 bases). Germline loops: CDR1 SNHLY, CDR2 FYNNEI. The ends were cut back, 7 bases at V and 5 bases at J, with 18 bases in the middle. The CDR3 has 14 amino acids. CDR3: CASNAMNGGNEQYF. The DNA for the CDR3 is TGTGCCAGCAATGCAATGAATGGGGGGAACGAGCAGTACTTC.

Only a few counts were recorded for this clone. The genes are TRBV9 and TRBJ1-2; D not certain. V lost 6 bases and J 4 bases, leaving 16 bases between the germline ends. Germline CDR1 SGDLS, CDR2 YYNGEE. CDR3 length equals 14 residues. CDR3 sequence: CASTREGRGYGYTF. CDR3 nucleotide sequence: TGTGCCAGCACCCGAGAAGGGCGCGGCTATGGCTACACCTTC.

This clone was observed a few times. The rearrangement uses TRBV7-2 and TRBJ1-1, with D uncertain. Germline assignment: CDR1 SGHTA and CDR2 FQGNSA. Trimming took off 5 bases at V and 4 bases at J, with 14 bases between the two ends. The CDR3 runs 14 residues. CDR3 coding DNA: TGTGCCAGCAGCCCCCCTGGGCGCGGCACTGAAGCTTTCTTT. Translating it yields CASSPPGRGTEAFF.

The chain links TRBV12-3 or TRBV12-4 to TRBJ1-5, with a possible D match to TRBD1 (5 bases). Trimming removed 4 bases from V and 9 bases from J, with 13 bases in between. CDR3 length equals 13 residues. CDR3 residues: CASSSQGRSPQHF. CDR3 coding DNA: TGTGCCAGCAGTTCTCAGGGACGCTCGCCCCAGCATTTT.

This clone appeared a few times. The genes are TRBV28 and TRBJ1-5, with a possible D match to TRBD1 (5 bases). The CDR3 runs 15 residues. V dropped 5 bases and J dropped 3 bases, with 14 bases sitting between them. CDR1 MDHEN and CDR2 SYDVKM come from the germline V gene. The CDR3 nucleotides are TGTGCCAGCAGTCCCCGACGGGGGTACAATCAGCCCCAGCATTTT. Translating gives CASSPRRGYNQPQHF.

The J gene is TRBJ1-2, the V gene TRBV30; D gene ambiguous. Trimming shortened V by 0 bases and J by 7 bases, and 27 bases separated the two germline ends. Germline V gene data show CDR1 as GTSNPN and CDR2 as SVGIG (reference sequence). The CDR3 has 18 residues. Here the CDR3 reads CAWSVSGSRLLGSAGYTF. CDR3 bases: TGTGCCTGGAGTGTATCGGGCTCCCGCCTCTTAGGGTCCGCTGGCTACACCTTC.

The genes are TRBV18 and TRBJ2-3; 9 bases are a match to TRBD1. Germline V gene sequence: CDR1 KGHSH, CDR2 LQKENI. V gave up 4 bases and J gave up 4 bases; unmatched junction bases: 9. The CDR3 loop spans 16 amino acids. In DNA form, the CDR3 reads TGTGCCAGCTCACTTTCTGGACAGGGGAGACCAGATACGCAGTATTTT. Translated: CASSLSGQGRPDTQYF.

This chain links TRBV10-2 with TRBJ2-7; D perhaps matches TRBD2 (5 bases). Trimming left V 6 bases short and J 7 bases short, with 16 bases between. Germline CDR1 reads WSHSY; CDR2 reads SAAADI. CDR3 length equals 13 residues. In DNA form, the CDR3 reads TGCGCCAGCAGCGGCGGGTTTACGTGGGAGCAGTACTTC. It codes for CASSGGFTWEQYF.

The genes are TRBV7-9 and TRBJ1-2, with D possibly matching TRBD1 (5 bases). This CDR3 is built from 15 residues. Trimming took 5 bases from V and 3 from J, leaving 16 bases between them. In germline, CDR1 is SEHNR, CDR2 FQNEAQ (reference sequence). For the CDR3, the DNA is TGTGCCAGCAGCGGGACCGGGGCCTCTCACTATGGCTACACCTTC. Translating gives CASSGTGASHYGYTF.

V and J are TRBV5-1 and TRBJ2-7; 8 bases align to TRBD1. Germline CDR1 and CDR2: SGHRS and YFSETQ. The V and J ends lost 4 bases and 6 bases, in that order; junction bases with no gene match: 6. CDR3 length: 13 amino acids. Here the CDR3 reads CASSRSDRGEQYF. CDR3 nucleotides: TGCGCCAGCAGCCGCTCCGACAGGGGCGAGCAGTACTTC.

The chain uses TRBV18 and TRBJ1-1; D is perhaps TRBD1 (5 bases). The CDR3 covers 14 residues. Germline CDR1 reads KGHSH; CDR2 reads LQKENI. V was cut by 6 bases and J by 5 bases, with 16 bases left in between. The CDR3 spells CASSHSGRDTEAFF. CDR3 nucleotides: TGTGCCAGCTCCCATAGTGGCAGGGATACTGAAGCTTTCTTT.

This clone appeared a single time. The chain links TRBV6-1 to TRBJ1-4; possibly TRBD1 for D (6 bases). In germline, CDR1 is MNHNS, CDR2 SASEGT. The CDR3 length is 17 residues. Trimming removed 2 bases at V and 8 bases at J, with 21 bases between. In DNA, the CDR3 is TGTGCCAGCAGTGAAACGAATTGGCTCCTAACAGGGGAAAAACTGTTTTTT. Encoded protein: CASSETNWLLTGEKLFF.

The chain recombines TRBV7-8 with TRBJ1-5; tentatively, D is TRBD1 (6 bases). The length of the CDR3 is 16 residues. The germline CDR1 and CDR2 sequences are SGHVS and FQNEAQ. V gave up 5 bases and J gave up 2 bases, with 16 bases separating them. The CDR3: CASSRTGLGGNQPQHF. CDR3 bases: TGTGCCAGCAGCCGAACAGGGTTGGGCGGCAATCAGCCCCAGCATTTT.

This sequence joins TRBV29-1 and TRBJ2-1; the D gene could be TRBD1 or TRBD2 (5 bases each). The CDR3 consists of 17 residues. Germline assignment: CDR1 SQVTM and CDR2 ANQGSEA. V was shortened by 4 bases and J by 3 bases, with 22 bases between the two germline ends. CDR3 loop: CSVAGLLGELSYNEQFF. CDR3 DNA sequence: TGCAGCGTTGCAGGGCTTTTAGGGGAGCTGAGCTACAATGAGCAGTTCTTC.

The rearrangement uses TRBV7-8 and TRBJ1-5; D call uncertain. Germline CDR1 reads SGHVS; CDR2 reads FQNEAQ. The CDR3 has 13 residues. V lost 2 bases, J lost 5 bases, and 7 bases lay in between. CDR3 in amino acids: CASSLQDHQPQHF. The CDR3 nucleotides are TGTGCCAGCAGCTTACAGGACCATCAGCCCCAGCATTTT.